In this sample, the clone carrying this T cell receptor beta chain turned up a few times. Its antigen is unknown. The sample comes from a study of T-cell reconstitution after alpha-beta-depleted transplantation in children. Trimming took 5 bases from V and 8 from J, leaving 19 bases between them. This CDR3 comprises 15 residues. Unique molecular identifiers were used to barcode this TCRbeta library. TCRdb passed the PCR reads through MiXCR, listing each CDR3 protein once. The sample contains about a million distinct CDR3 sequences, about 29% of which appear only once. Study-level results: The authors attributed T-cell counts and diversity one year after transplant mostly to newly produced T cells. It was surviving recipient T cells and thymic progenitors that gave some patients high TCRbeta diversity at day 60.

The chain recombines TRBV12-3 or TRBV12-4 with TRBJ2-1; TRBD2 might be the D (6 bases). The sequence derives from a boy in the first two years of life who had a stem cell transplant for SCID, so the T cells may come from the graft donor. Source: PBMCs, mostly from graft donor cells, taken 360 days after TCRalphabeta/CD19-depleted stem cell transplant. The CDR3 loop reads CASSRIAGTVDEQFF. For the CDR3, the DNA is TGTGCCAGCAGTCGGATCGCGGGGACTGTAGATGAGCAGTTCTTC.